Below are 17 T cell receptor beta chains sequenced from a single sample in a study of blood T cell repertoires in COVID-19. The repertoire was sequenced with immunoSEQ multiplex PCR; TCRdb's copy has only in-frame clones and lacks some. The sample contains over 250,000 clones, around 89% of which appear only once. Material for sequencing was PBMCs or T cells enriched from blood (not recorded which). The receptors shown here come from a woman aged 45 to 65 who had recovered from COVID-19.

This chain uses TRBV21-1 with TRBJ1-1; whether TRBD1, the table's D call, matches the DNA was not checked. TRBV21-1 is a recognized pseudogene. This CDR3 spans 15 amino acids. In DNA, the CDR3 is TGTGCCAGCAGCGAATCATATGAGGCAGGGAAGGGGGCTTTCTTT. Protein product: CASSESYEAGKGAFF.

This rearrangement joins TRBV21-1 to TRBJ2-3; TRBD2 is the table's D call and was not checked against the DNA. TRBV21-1 is described as a pseudogene. The CDR3 spans 15 residues. The CDR3 reads CASSKYSGSTDTQYF. The CDR3, as DNA: TGTGCCAGCAGCAAATATAGCGGGTCCACAGATACGCAGTATTTT.

V is TRBV24-1 and J is TRBJ2-2, with TRBD2 matching 7 bases. The CDR3 covers 12 residues. The germline CDR1 and CDR2 sequences are KGHDR and SFDVKD. Unmatched junction bases numbered 2, after V lost 9 bases and J lost 5 bases. DNA for the CDR3: TGTGCCACCGGGGGGGTTACCGGGGAGCTGTTTTTT. Its translation: CATGGVTGELFF.

CDR3 loop: CASSYDSVLPGNTIYF. As DNA, the CDR3 is TGCGCCAGCAGCTATGACAGCGTCCTCCCTGGAAACACCATATATTTT. The chain has TRBV5-1 and TRBJ1-3; D is perhaps TRBD1 (5 bases). V was pared by 3 bases and J by 2 bases, with 15 bases between. This CDR3 has 16 residues. Germline V gene data show CDR1 as SGHRS and CDR2 as YFSETQ.

This clone was observed a few times. The V and J genes are TRBV7-2 and TRBJ2-7; D is perhaps TRBD1 (5 bases). The CDR3 has 16 amino acids. Germline V gene lookup returns CDR1 SGHTA and CDR2 FQGNSA. Trimming pared 1 base from V and 5 bases from J, leaving 18 bases between. CDR3 DNA sequence: TGTGCCAGCAGCTTAGGTAGGAGCAGGGCCCAGGACGAGCAGTACTTC. This encodes CASSLGRSRAQDEQYF. Using reference TRBV7-2 and TRBJ2-7 for the parts outside the CDR3, the full variable domain is GAGVSQSPSNKVTEKGKDVELRCDPISGHTALYWYRQSLGQGLEFLIYFQGNSAPDKSGLPSDRFSAERTGGSVSTLTIQRTQQEDSAVYLCASSLGRSRAQDEQYFGPGTRLTVT.

This sequence joins TRBV28 and TRBJ1-2, with D possibly TRBD1 on 5 matching bases. Germline CDR1 is MDHEN and CDR2 is SYDVKM. The CDR3 has 13 residues. The V gene lost 3 bases and the J gene lost 7 bases, with 12 bases spanning the gap. The CDR3 region has the DNA TGTGCCAGCAGTTTTGCCAGGGCTTTTGGCTACACCTTC. Its protein is CASSFARAFGYTF.

The rearrangement joins TRBV20-1 to TRBJ2-1; no clear D gene. The germline gives CDR1 DFQATT, CDR2 SNEGSKA (reference sequence). V gave up 5 bases and J gave up 7 bases, with 9 bases separating them. The CDR3 loop spans 11 amino acids. As DNA, the CDR3 is TGCAGTGCTGATACTCGTAATGAGCAGTTCTTC. Protein: CSADTRNEQFF.

This chain joins TRBV28 and TRBJ1-2; 8 nucleotides agree with TRBD1. The germline V gene encodes CDR1 MDHEN and CDR2 SYDVKM. V lost 5 bases and J lost 4; bases outside the gene matches: 15. The CDR3 has 17 residues. In DNA, the CDR3 is TGTGCCAGCAGTGCTGGCGGGGGTGGACAGGGAGTCTATGGCTACACCTTC. This gives the protein CASSAGGGGQGVYGYTF.

V is TRBV28 and J is TRBJ1-3; TRBD1 might be the D (6 bases). V shed 5 bases and J shed 0 bases, with 11 bases lying between them. Germline CDR1 MDHEN, CDR2 SYDVKM. The CDR3 length is 15 residues. As DNA, the CDR3 is TGTGCCAGCAGTCCGGGGGGCAGCTCTGGAAACACCATATATTTT. It yields the protein CASSPGGSSGNTIYF. The full variable domain, rest sourced from reference TRBV28 and TRBJ1-3, is DVKVTQSSRYLVKRTGEKVFLECVQDMDHENMFWYRQDPGLGLRLIYFSYDVKMKEKGDIPEGYSVSREKKERFSLILESASTNQTSMYLCASSPGGSSGNTIYFGEGSWLTVV.

The V gene is TRBV7-9, the J gene TRBJ2-1; D is perhaps TRBD1 (6 bases). V gave up 5 bases and J gave up 8 bases, with 16 bases separating them. From germline, CDR1 is SEHNR and CDR2 FQNEAQ (reference sequence). This CDR3 is 14 amino acids long. The DNA for the CDR3 is TGTGCCAGCAGCCTCCTCACAGGGCTCCATGAGCAGTTCTTC. Encoded protein: CASSLLTGLHEQFF.

The rearrangement joins TRBV7-2 to TRBJ2-1, with D uncertain. The CDR3 is 16 amino acids. The germline V gene has CDR1 SGHTA and CDR2 FQGNSA. V gave up 5 bases and J gave up 0 bases, with 14 bases separating them. CDR3 amino acids: CASSPRSRSSYNEQFF. In DNA, the CDR3 is TGTGCCAGCAGCCCCCGTAGCCGGAGCTCCTACAATGAGCAGTTCTTC.

This chain joins TRBV14 and TRBJ2-7; D uncertain. V dropped 0 bases and J dropped 11 bases, with 8 bases sitting between them. CDR1 is SGHDN, CDR2 FVKESK, per germline. This CDR3 is built from 11 residues. Here the CDR3 reads CASSQEVIEYF. The CDR3 DNA reads TGTGCCAGCAGCCAAGAGGTTATAGAGTACTTC.

The rearrangement uses TRBV4-1 and TRBJ2-5, with 10 bases that match TRBD2. The CDR3 consists of 17 residues. The germline CDR1 and CDR2 sequences are MGHRA and YSYEKL. V lost 3 bases, J lost 4 bases, and 11 bases stayed unmatched. The CDR3 DNA is TGCGCCAGCAGCCACGATGGACTAGCGGTAGTAAGAGAGACCCAGTACTTC. This sequence encodes CASSHDGLAVVRETQYF.

This chain connects TRBV20-1 to TRBJ2-7; D perhaps matches TRBD2 (6 bases). Germline CDR1 DFQATT, CDR2 SNEGSKA (reference sequence). The CDR3 contains 14 residues. Trimming shortened V by 3 bases and J by 2 bases, and 14 bases separated the two germline ends. CDR3 coding DNA: TGCAGTGCTAGTTTAGGGAGGCCCCCCTACGAGCAGTACTTC. Its translation is CSASLGRPPYEQYF.

This chain uses TRBV11-2 with TRBJ2-7; D possibly corresponds to TRBD2 (5 bases). Germline assignment: CDR1 SGHAT and CDR2 FQNNGV. The CDR3 contains 14 residues. The ends were cut back, 3 bases at V and 0 bases at J, with 9 bases in the middle. The CDR3 region is CASSFSTNSYEQYF. The CDR3 DNA reads as TGTGCCAGCAGCTTTTCGACTAACTCCTACGAGCAGTACTTC.

The V and J genes are TRBV10-3 and TRBJ2-7, with D possibly being TRBD1 (6 bases). Germline V gene lookup returns CDR1 ENHRY and CDR2 SYGVKD. Trimming pared 0 bases from V and 3 bases from J, leaving 9 bases between. CDR3 length: 14 amino acids. The CDR3 loop is CAISESGGRYEQYF. CDR3 DNA sequence: TGTGCCATCAGTGAGTCAGGGGGACGCTACGAGCAGTACTTC.

The chain has TRBV28 and TRBJ2-7, with a weak D call TRBD1 (6 bases). The V end lost 5 bases, the J end lost 4 bases, and 6 bases lay between the germline ends. The CDR3 is 11 residues long. Germline CDR1 is MDHEN and CDR2 is SYDVKM. DNA for the CDR3: TGTGCCAGCAGTCAGGGGTACGAGCAGTACTTC. Translated: CASSQGYEQYF. The variable domain in full, with the rest retrieved from reference TRBV28 and TRBJ2-7, is DVKVTQSSRYLVKRTGEKVFLECVQDMDHENMFWYRQDPGLGLRLIYFSYDVKMKEKGDIPEGYSVSREKKERFSLILESASTNQTSMYLCASSQGYEQYFGPGTRLTVT.